The 30 T cell receptor beta chains presented below share a single source sample, sequenced in a study of cytomegalovirus exposure and HLA in healthy donors. Sequencing used immunoSEQ multiplex PCR; TCRdb keeps in-frame clones, though not all of them. The sample comprises about 160,000 clones, around 96% of which are singletons, and 0.8% to 1% rests with the top ten. Material: PBMCs. These receptors were collected from a woman aged 18-29 years in good health and CMV-seronegative.

This chain joins TRBV7-2 and TRBJ2-7, with 11 nucleotides matching TRBD1. The CDR3 runs 16 residues. Germline V gene data show CDR1 as SGHTA and CDR2 as FQGNSA. Trimming at V came to 2 bases and at J to 0 bases, leaving 3 bases not matched to a gene. CDR3 sequence: CASSLQDRGHSYEQYF. CDR3 coding DNA: TGTGCCAGCAGCTTACAGGACAGGGGGCACTCCTACGAGCAGTACTTC.

This rearrangement joins TRBV10-3 to TRBJ1-1; no reliable D call. This CDR3 spans 14 amino acids. V was trimmed by 3 bases and J by 2 bases, leaving 10 bases between them. Germline CDR1 and CDR2: ENHRY and SYGVKD. CDR3 DNA: TGTGCCATCAGTGAAGCCGGGGAAAACACTGAAGCTTTCTTT. Translating it yields CAISEAGENTEAFF.

V usage is TRBV14 and J usage is TRBJ1-6; 9 bases line up with TRBD1. CDR1 and CDR2 (germline): SGHDN, FVKESK. The J segment lost 6 bases and the V segment lost 4 bases, leaving 10 bases of the junction unmatched. The CDR3 contains 17 residues. Written as DNA, the CDR3 is TGTGCCAGCAGCCGGGTCGCCGGGACAGGGATTAATTCACCCCTCCACTTT. It encodes CASSRVAGTGINSPLHF.

This chain links TRBV13 with TRBJ2-3; D is undetermined. The length of the CDR3 is 13 residues. Looked up from germline, CDR1 is PRHDT and CDR2 is FYEKMQ (reference sequence). V gave up 3 bases and J gave up 6 bases, with 10 bases separating them. Written as DNA, the CDR3 is TGTGCCAGCAGCTTCTTTTCTAGGGATACGCAGTATTTT. This sequence encodes CASSFFSRDTQYF.

The chain links TRBV13 to TRBJ1-2, with a weak D call TRBD1 (5 bases). The CDR3 loop spans 15 amino acids. The V end was cut by 7 bases, the J end by 4 bases, with 19 bases between. Looked up from germline, CDR1 is PRHDT and CDR2 is FYEKMQ (reference sequence). This CDR3 reads CASTPGGGYGYGYTF. In nucleotides, the CDR3 is TGTGCCAGCACCCCCGGGGGTGGGTATGGCTATGGCTACACCTTC.

For this clone: One end of the junction fails to match germline, which may point to a read error. This chain uses TRBV6-6 with TRBJ2-7; no clear D. From germline, CDR1 is MNHNY and CDR2 SVGAGI (reference sequence). The CDR3 sequence is 14 residues long. The CDR3 spells CTSSYSRITYEQYF. In DNA, the CDR3 is TGTACCAGCAGTTATAGCCGGATTACCTACGAGCAGTACTTC.

J is TRBJ2-5 and V is TRBV5-4; 8 bases map to TRBD2. The CDR3 is made up of 15 amino acids. V dropped 0 bases and J dropped 1; count of bases not matched to a gene: 2. Germline loops: CDR1 SGHNT, CDR2 YYREEE (reference sequence). The CDR3, as DNA: TGTGCCAGCAGCTTGGCGGGGGGGCTCCAAGAGACCCAGTACTTC. Translation: CASSLAGGLQETQYF.

The chain carries TRBV2 and TRBJ2-5; 8 bases are shared with TRBD1. V was clipped by 7 bases and J by 4 bases; unmatched bases: 5. The V gene's germline CDR1 is SNHLY and CDR2 FYNNEI. The CDR3 sequence is 13 residues long. CDR3 region: CASNGQGVETQYF. The CDR3 DNA reads as TGTGCCAGCAACGGACAGGGAGTAGAGACCCAGTACTTC.

This chain uses TRBV6-5 with TRBJ1-3; D is possibly TRBD1 (5 bases). Germline CDR1 is MNHEY and CDR2 is SVGAGI. The CDR3 runs 15 residues. V was trimmed by 2 bases and J by 2 bases, leaving 10 bases between them. CDR3 nucleotide sequence: TGTGCCAGCAGTTACCAGGGACTAACTGGAAACACCATATATTTT. This gives the protein CASSYQGLTGNTIYF.

The chain combines TRBV30 with TRBJ2-4, with 8 bases aligning to TRBD2. Trimming removed 3 bases from V and 7 bases from J; junction bases left unmatched: 8. Germline CDR1 and CDR2: GTSNPN and SVGIG (reference sequence). There are 14 residues in the CDR3. Written as DNA, the CDR3 is TGTGCCTGGAGACTCGGGGGGGCTCGGAACATTCAGTACTTC. Translating it yields CAWRLGGARNIQYF.

V and J are TRBV30 and TRBJ1-2; TRBD1 might be the D (5 bases). The germline gives CDR1 GTSNPN, CDR2 SVGIG (reference sequence). V was shortened by 4 bases and J by 9 bases, with 18 bases between the two germline ends. This CDR3 comprises 13 residues. The CDR3 nucleotides read TGTGCCTGGACCACTGGCAGGGATTTTAGCTACACCTTC. This translates into CAWTTGRDFSYTF.

This chain joins TRBV6-5 and TRBJ1-2; D unclear. This CDR3 contains 14 residues. Germline lookup yields CDR1 MNHEY and CDR2 SVGAGI. V gave up 0 bases and J gave up 6 bases, with 11 bases separating them. The chain's CDR3 is CASSYSQTGDGYTF. The CDR3 nucleotides read TGTGCCAGCAGTTACTCCCAAACCGGGGATGGCTACACCTTC.

CDR3 loop: CASSVNRGTLRYEQYF. The DNA for the CDR3 is TGTGCCAGCAGCGTAAACAGGGGAACACTACGCTACGAGCAGTACTTC. V usage is TRBV27 and J usage is TRBJ2-7, with TRBD1 matching 7 bases. V lost 6 bases to trimming and J lost 3 bases; unmatched junction nucleotides: 14. In germline, CDR1 is MNHEY, CDR2 SMNVEV (reference sequence). The CDR3 extends over 16 amino acids.

The chain uses TRBV11-2 and TRBJ2-2; 7 positions agree with TRBD2. Per germline, CDR1 SGHAT and CDR2 FQNNGV. The CDR3 is made up of 14 amino acids. Unmatched junction bases numbered 5, after V lost 4 bases and J lost 6 bases. Written as DNA, the CDR3 is TGTGCCAGCAGCTCCGGGGGGTCCGCCGGGGAGCTGTTTTTT. It translates to CASSSGGSAGELFF.

V usage is TRBV7-6 and J usage is TRBJ2-1; a weak D match, TRBD2 (6 bases). CDR3 length: 17 residues. With 4 bases removed from V and 3 bases from J, the gap between germline ends came to 19 bases. Germline values: CDR1 SGHVS, CDR2 FNYEAQ. The CDR3 nucleotides are TGTGCCAGCAGCTCTCCTCCCGGGGGTGGTGTCTACAATGAGCAGTTCTTC. As protein: CASSSPPGGGVYNEQFF.

The gene calls are TRBV6-5 and TRBJ2-3; 8 bases line up with TRBD1. The CDR3 runs to 15 residues. The germline V gene has CDR1 MNHEY and CDR2 SVGAGI. Unmatched junction bases numbered 3, after V lost 2 bases and J lost 2 bases. DNA of the CDR3: TGTGCCAGCAGTTACACACAGGGGGTCACAGATACGCAGTATTTT. It translates to CASSYTQGVTDTQYF.

The V call is TRBV5-1, the J call TRBJ2-5; 7 nucleotides agree with TRBD1. CDR1 and CDR2 (germline): SGHRS, YFSETQ. The V gene end was trimmed by 3 bases and the J gene end by 1 base; junction bases not matched to a gene: 9. This CDR3 has 16 residues. The CDR3 is CASSWSPGQRQETQYF. The CDR3 DNA sequence: TGCGCCAGCAGCTGGTCACCGGGACAGCGCCAAGAGACCCAGTACTTC.

The chain recombines TRBV5-1 with TRBJ2-1, with D possibly TRBD2 on 6 matching bases. The CDR3 contains 13 residues. Trimming removed 0 bases from V and 5 bases from J, with 6 bases in between. Germline lookup yields CDR1 SGHRS and CDR2 YFSETQ. As DNA, the CDR3 is TGCGCCAGCAGCTTGGGGGGGGACAATGAGCAGTTCTTC. Translation: CASSLGGDNEQFF.

DNA for the CDR3: TGTGCCAGCAGTCAGGGACAGTACTCCTACGAGCAGTACTTC. Translating gives CASSQGQYSYEQYF. This rearrangement joins TRBV6-1 to TRBJ2-7, with TRBD1 matching 7 bases. CDR3 size: 14 residues. Germline CDR1 is MNHNS and CDR2 is SASEGT. V shed 5 bases, J shed 0 bases, and the junction held 4 bases outside the gene matches.

This chain links TRBV19 with TRBJ2-2; 10 bases agree with TRBD2. Germline trimming cut 8 bases from V and 4 bases from J; bases unmatched to any gene: 7. This CDR3 spans 15 amino acids. Germline lookup yields CDR1 LNHDA and CDR2 SQIVND (reference sequence). The CDR3 DNA is TGTGCCAGTGGCCTAGCGGGGGTCGGCACCGGGGAGCTGTTTTTT. Amino acid sequence: CASGLAGVGTGELFF. The whole variable domain, filled in from reference TRBV19 and TRBJ2-2, reads DGGITQSPKYLFRKEGQNVTLSCEQNLNHDAMYWYRQDPGQGLRLIYYSQIVNDFQKGDIAEGYSVSREKKESFPLTVTSAQKNPTAFYLCASGLAGVGTGELFFGEGSRLTVL.

The chain uses TRBV19 and TRBJ2-7; no clear D gene. V gave up 9 bases and J gave up 6 bases, with 24 bases separating them. The CDR3 runs to 15 residues. The germline gives CDR1 LNHDA, CDR2 SQIVND (reference sequence). The CDR3 DNA sequence: TGTGCCAGCAGTTGGGCACTGGAATATGTTTCCGAGCAGTACTTC. Translating it yields CASSWALEYVSEQYF.

This rearrangement joins TRBV6-5 to TRBJ2-1, with TRBD1 identical over 12 bases. The V gene's germline CDR1 is MNHEY and CDR2 SVGAGI. Unmatched junction bases numbered 7, after V lost 4 bases and J lost 9 bases. CDR3 length equals 15 residues. In nucleotides, the CDR3 is TGTGCCAGCAGTTCACCGGGACAGGGGGCCGGTGAGCAGTTCTTC. This sequence encodes CASSSPGQGAGEQFF.

The count of this clone is one. CDR3 in DNA: TGTGCCAGCAGTGAATGGCTAGCGGGGACCGGGGAGCTGTTTTTT. As protein: CASSEWLAGTGELFF. The rearrangement links TRBV2 to TRBJ2-2, with 9 bases matching TRBD2. V dropped 2 bases and J dropped 5; count of bases not matched to a gene: 3. This CDR3 region has 15 residues. CDR1 and CDR2 from the germline V gene are SNHLY and FYNNEI.

The J gene is TRBJ1-2, the V gene TRBV10-3, with 7 bases matching TRBD1. CDR1 is ENHRY, CDR2 SYGVKD, per germline. J gave up 0 bases and V 4 bases, and 2 bases lay outside the gene matches. The CDR3 has 14 residues. The CDR3 bases are TGTGCCATCAGTGGGGACAGCTCTAACTATGGCTACACCTTC. This codes for CAISGDSSNYGYTF.

The V and J genes are TRBV5-4 and TRBJ1-2, with D possibly TRBD1 on 5 matching bases. There are 13 residues in the CDR3. Germline values: CDR1 SGHNT, CDR2 YYREEE (reference sequence). Deletions cut 4 bases from V and 12 bases from J, with 19 bases between. The CDR3 reads CASSLGLQLKHTF. The CDR3 DNA sequence: TGTGCCAGCAGCCTGGGACTCCAATTGAAACACACCTTC.

As concerns this clone: A junction end diverges from the germline sequence, so it may reflect a read error. This specimen includes other DNA sequences encoding the same CDR3. The CDR3: CAWSAIPNYGYTF. The CDR3 DNA sequence: TGTGCTTGGAGTGCCATTCCTAACTATGGCTACACCTTC. V usage is TRBV30 and J usage is TRBJ1-2; no clear D gene. The CDR3 length is 13 residues. CDR1 is GTSNPN and CDR2 is SVGIG in the germline V gene (reference sequence).

The table lists this clone with a few counts. The chain couples TRBV2 to TRBJ2-7, with TRBD2 matching over 7 bases. The CDR3 runs 13 residues. V trimming: 0 bases; J trimming: 4 bases; junction bases outside the gene matches: 0. Per germline, CDR1 SNHLY and CDR2 FYNNEI. CDR3 sequence (DNA): TGTGCCAGCAGTGAAGCGCGGGAGTACGAGCAGTACTTC. Translation: CASSEAREYEQYF.

The rearrangement links TRBV15 to TRBJ2-2; TRBD2 aligns across 7 bases. The junction had 6 bases not matched to a gene; V was cut back by 5 bases and J by 0 bases. Per the germline V gene, CDR1 is LNHNV and CDR2 is YYDKDF (reference sequence). This CDR3 is built from 16 residues. The CDR3 sequence: CATSLLAAPNTGELFF. CDR3 DNA: TGTGCCACCAGCCTTCTAGCGGCGCCGAACACCGGGGAGCTGTTTTTT.

This clone has just one count. The chain couples TRBV15 to TRBJ2-1; 10 positions agree with TRBD2. The CDR3 loop spans 17 amino acids. Germline V gene lookup returns CDR1 LNHNV and CDR2 YYDKDF (reference sequence). The junction had 9 bases not matched to a gene; V was cut back by 0 bases and J by 7 bases. The CDR3: CATSRDRVAGGQNEQFF. CDR3 sequence (DNA): TGTGCCACCAGCAGAGATCGGGTAGCGGGGGGCCAAAATGAGCAGTTCTTC.

This chain connects TRBV12-5 to TRBJ2-7; 8 bases are shared with TRBD2. Germline V gives CDR1 LGHNT, CDR2 FRNRAP. Trimming cost V 4 bases and J 3 bases; bases outside gene matches: 8. There are 15 residues in the CDR3. CDR3 DNA sequence: TGTGCTAGTGGTTACCCACGTAGCGGGGTCTACGAGCAGTACTTC. It is translated as CASGYPRSGVYEQYF.